This T cell receptor beta chain was profiled in a study of human T cells and chemical hapten exposure. Stated time point: healthy volunteer bleed at 6 weeks. The authors' total RNA extraction used unfractionated whole blood. TCRdb re-called the RACE reads through MiXCR, storing one row per CDR3 protein. Of 35,000 to 55,000 distinct CDR3 sequences listed, around 4% are singletons. The table lists this clonotype with many counts. The V end was cut by 5 bases, the J end by 5 bases, with 12 bases between. The CDR3 has 13 residues. Germline CDR1 is MDHEN and CDR2 is SYDVKM. The sequencing sample was made of whole blood. The chain is built from TRBV28 and TRBJ2-5; TRBD2 might be the D (5 bases). This clonotype was obtained from a human donor in good health. Some clones in this sample may be carry-over from other donors' samples. CDR3 nucleotides: TGTGCCAGCAGTACCTCCGGGGTGGAGACCCAGTACTTC. It yields the protein CASSTSGVETQYF. The full variable domain, completed using reference TRBV28 and TRBJ2-5, is DVKVTQSSRYLVKRTGEKVFLECVQDMDHENMFWYRQDPGLGLRLIYFSYDVKMKEKGDIPEGYSVSREKKERFSLILESASTNQTSMYLCASSTSGVETQYFGPGTRLLVL.